A single count supports the clone carrying this T cell receptor beta chain. CDR3 length equals 13 residues. The ends were cut back, 2 bases at V and 11 bases at J, with 12 bases in the middle. Germline CDR1 reads LGHDT; CDR2 reads YNNKEL (reference sequence). This sample is drawn from a study of blood T cell repertoires in COVID-19. Study details: COVID-19 samples, acute and convalescent, were from the United States, Italy and Spain. Sources were T cells, B-cell-depleted T cells, or PBMCs; the material itself was cDNA or gDNA.

Here immunoSEQ multiplex PCR was the method, and the copy in TCRdb shows in-frame clones only, minus some. The sample has roughly 21,000 clones, 86% seen once. Material: peripheral blood. The chain carries TRBV3-1 (or the pseudogene TRBV3-2) and TRBJ1-4; no clear D gene. The TCR originated in a woman of 80 years or more with active or convalescent COVID-19. The CDR3 DNA is TGTGCCAGCAGCCAACCTCGGGGAGCTAAACTGTTTTTT. This sequence encodes CASSQPRGAKLFF.